This entry lists 26 T cell receptor beta chains sequenced from one sample in a study of T cell responses to AZD1222 COVID-19 vaccine. Clones were read by immunoSEQ multiplex PCR, and TCRdb kept only the in-frame ones, dropping some. The sample contains around 140,000 clones, more than 85% of which appear only once. Sequences were derived from peripheral blood, sampled on day 0 of AZD1222 vaccination. These receptors were taken from an adult in good health.

The CDR3 bases are TGCGCCAGCAGCCAAGAGACCCCCTACGAGCAGTACTTC. It codes for CASSQETPYEQYF. The chain links TRBV4-1 to TRBJ2-7; D remains ambiguous. CDR3 length: 13 residues. The V and J ends lost 0 bases and 2 bases respectively, with 5 bases between them. Germline CDR1 MGHRA, CDR2 YSYEKL.

The chain is built from TRBV10-1 and TRBJ2-4, with D possibly matching TRBD1 (7 bases). This CDR3 is built from 17 residues. From germline, CDR1 is WNHNN and CDR2 SYGVQD (reference sequence). V gave up 3 bases and J gave up 0 bases, with 15 bases separating them. CDR3 DNA: TGCGCCAGCAGTGATGGACAGGAGGGAATAGCCAAAAACATTCAGTACTTC. Translated, it gives CASSDGQEGIAKNIQYF.

CDR3 nucleotide sequence: TGTGCCATCAGTGAGCCGAGCGGGGGTAAAATGGCTAGCACAGATACGCAGTATTTT. This translates into CAISEPSGGKMASTDTQYF. This chain connects TRBV10-3 to TRBJ2-3, with 8 bases lining up with TRBD2. V was pared by 2 bases and J by 0 bases, with 13 bases of the junction left unmatched. Per the germline V gene, CDR1 is ENHRY and CDR2 is SYGVKD. The length of the CDR3 is 19 residues.

The chain has TRBV29-1 and TRBJ1-2; TRBD1 aligns across 11 bases. The CDR3 runs 14 residues. Germline lookup yields CDR1 SQVTM and CDR2 ANQGSEA. V lost 7 bases to trimming and J lost 3 bases; unmatched junction nucleotides: 7. CDR3 nucleotide sequence: TGCAGCGCTGGGGCGGGACAGGGGGACTATGGCTACACCTTC. Its protein is CSAGAGQGDYGYTF. Full variable domain (missing parts from reference TRBV29-1 and TRBJ1-2): SAVISQKPSRDICQRGTSLTIQCQVDSQVTMMFWYRQQPGQSLTLIATANQGSEATYESGFVIDKFPISRPNLTFSTLTVSNMSPEDSSIYLCSAGAGQGDYGYTFGSGTRLTVV.

This clone was counted once. The chain joins TRBV7-9 to TRBJ1-2; D may be TRBD1 (5 bases). This CDR3 region has 13 residues. Germline V CDR1 and CDR2: SEHNR, FQNEAQ (reference sequence). Trimming pared 2 bases from V and 8 bases from J, leaving 12 bases between. CDR3 sequence: CASSLLWGGGYTF. The DNA for the CDR3 is TGTGCCAGCAGCTTACTCTGGGGGGGAGGCTACACCTTC.

The chain couples TRBV7-2 to TRBJ1-5, with TRBD1 as a possible D gene (5 bases). With 5 bases removed from V and 4 bases from J, the gap between germline ends came to 12 bases. The CDR3 has 14 amino acids. Germline V gene data show CDR1 as SGHTA and CDR2 as FQGNSA. CDR3 bases: TGTGCCAGCAGCCATGGGGCAGGTAATCAGCCCCAGCATTTT. Protein sequence: CASSHGAGNQPQHF.

This clone has just one count. The chain uses TRBV7-2 and TRBJ1-2; unclear D gene. The germline V gene has CDR1 SGHTA and CDR2 FQGNSA. Between the trimmed V and J ends, which lost 0 bases and 7 bases, there was a span of 9 bases. There are 13 residues in the CDR3. CDR3 in amino acids: CASSLARAGGYTF. The CDR3 region has the DNA TGTGCCAGCAGCTTAGCACGGGCCGGTGGCTACACCTTC.

The genes are TRBV6-2 or TRBV6-3 and TRBJ1-4; TRBD1 matches at 11 bases. The CDR3 totals 17 residues. The ends lost 2 bases at V and 7 bases at J; junction bases unmatched: 9. CDR1 and CDR2 (germline): MNHEY, SVGEGT. The DNA of the CDR3 is TGTGCCAGCAGTTACGCGCGGACAGGGGGCGAGTTTGAAAAACTGTTTTTT. It yields the protein CASSYARTGGEFEKLFF.

The V and J genes are TRBV14 and TRBJ2-7; D might be TRBD1 (6 bases). The CDR3 contains 17 residues. Deletions cut 4 bases from V and 2 bases from J, with 21 bases between. Germline lookup yields CDR1 SGHDN and CDR2 FVKESK. The CDR3 loop reads CASSPTLGHRGPYEQYF. The CDR3 DNA reads as TGTGCCAGCAGCCCGACTTTGGGACACCGAGGTCCCTACGAGCAGTACTTC.

The genes are TRBV29-1 and TRBJ1-3; maybe TRBD1 (6 bases). The CDR3 length is 15 residues. V was clipped by 0 bases and J by 5 bases, with 14 bases between them. CDR1 is SQVTM, CDR2 ANQGSEA, per germline. The CDR3 loop is CSVEDITGARNTIYF. As DNA, the CDR3 is TGCAGCGTTGAAGATATTACGGGGGCCCGAAACACCATATATTTT.

This chain uses TRBV5-1 with TRBJ2-1, with D unclear. From germline, CDR1 is SGHRS and CDR2 YFSETQ. Trimming left V 0 bases short and J 9 bases short, with 16 bases between. The CDR3 consists of 15 residues. CDR3 loop: CASSLETTSLGEQFF. In DNA form, the CDR3 reads TGCGCCAGCAGCTTGGAAACTACCTCTTTGGGTGAGCAGTTCTTC.

V and J are TRBV7-9 and TRBJ1-1; D gene unclear. The germline V and J ends were trimmed by 5 bases and 1 base, with 8 bases remaining between them. CDR3 size: 13 residues. In germline, CDR1 is SEHNR, CDR2 FQNEAQ (reference sequence). The CDR3 region is CASSRDKNTEAFF. CDR3 bases: TGTGCCAGCAGCCGAGACAAGAACACTGAAGCTTTCTTT.

The chain recombines TRBV7-9 with TRBJ1-5; weak D call: TRBD1 (6 bases). Per the germline V gene, CDR1 is SEHNR and CDR2 is FQNEAQ (reference sequence). Trimming pared 3 bases from V and 5 bases from J, leaving 11 bases between. The CDR3 covers 14 residues. The CDR3 here is CASSFGTIHQPQHF. CDR3 bases: TGTGCCAGCAGCTTCGGGACAATTCATCAGCCCCAGCATTTT.

This chain connects TRBV27 to TRBJ1-2, with D perhaps matching TRBD1 (6 bases). Germline V gives CDR1 MNHEY, CDR2 SMNVEV (reference sequence). V gave up 5 bases and J gave up 3 bases, with 10 bases separating them. This CDR3 contains 13 residues. Here the CDR3 DNA reads TGTGCCAGCAGTCCGACAGGAGACTATGGCTACACCTTC. Translating it yields CASSPTGDYGYTF.

V and J are TRBV3-1 (or the pseudogene TRBV3-2) and TRBJ2-1; D ambiguous. V was clipped by 3 bases and J by 8 bases, with 14 bases between them. Germline-derived CDR1 and CDR2 are LGHDT and YNNKEL (reference sequence). The CDR3 has 14 amino acids. CDR3 amino acids: CASSQPGPRYEQFF. In DNA, the CDR3 is TGTGCCAGCAGCCAGCCGGGCCCAAGGTATGAGCAGTTCTTC.

V is TRBV15 and J is TRBJ2-1, with 9 bases matching TRBD2. This CDR3 region has 16 residues. The J segment lost 5 bases and the V segment lost 5 bases, leaving 10 bases of the junction unmatched. The V gene's germline CDR1 is LNHNV and CDR2 YYDKDF (reference sequence). The DNA for the CDR3 is TGTGCCACCAGCGGTACTTTAGCGGGAGACCACAATGAGCAGTTCTTC. Translated: CATSGTLAGDHNEQFF.

The rearrangement uses TRBV4-1 and TRBJ2-7, with D possibly being TRBD2 (6 bases). The V and J ends lost 4 bases and 5 bases respectively, with 12 bases between them. This CDR3 comprises 13 residues. Germline-derived CDR1 and CDR2 are MGHRA and YSYEKL. The CDR3 loop reads CASSPLGGNEQYF. The CDR3 DNA follows: TGCGCCAGCAGCCCGTTGGGGGGAAACGAGCAGTACTTC.

The chain uses TRBV10-3 and TRBJ2-3, with 10 bases identical to TRBD2. Unmatched junction bases numbered 5, after V lost 8 bases and J lost 3 bases. Germline V gene lookup returns CDR1 ENHRY and CDR2 SYGVKD. CDR3 length: 14 amino acids. The CDR3 DNA reads TGTGCCATCGGGCTAGCGGGAGAAACAGATACGCAGTATTTT. It codes for CAIGLAGETDTQYF.

This sequence joins TRBV19 and TRBJ2-7; maybe TRBD2 (5 bases). Germline CDR1 LNHDA, CDR2 SQIVND (reference sequence). The ends were cut back, 3 bases at V and 4 bases at J, with 10 bases in the middle. There are 13 residues in the CDR3. The CDR3 is CASSIDYGYEQYF. CDR3 in DNA: TGTGCCAGTAGTATCGACTATGGTTACGAGCAGTACTTC. Supplemented by reference TRBV19 and TRBJ2-7, the full variable domain reads DGGITQSPKYLFRKEGQNVTLSCEQNLNHDAMYWYRQDPGQGLRLIYYSQIVNDFQKGDIAEGYSVSREKKESFPLTVTSAQKNPTAFYLCASSIDYGYEQYFGPGTRLTVT.

This clone appeared a single time. This rearrangement joins TRBV14 to TRBJ2-2; D perhaps matches TRBD1 (6 bases). Germline V gene lookup returns CDR1 SGHDN and CDR2 FVKESK. V lost 1 base to trimming and J lost 5 bases, with 11 bases between them. This CDR3 contains 15 residues. The CDR3 DNA follows: TGTGCCAGCAGCCAAGGGTCCACAGGGACCGGGGAGCTGTTTTTT. Its translation is CASSQGSTGTGELFF.

This chain links TRBV5-6 with TRBJ1-2; 7 positions agree with TRBD1. The germline CDR1 and CDR2 sequences are SGHDT and YYEEEE. This CDR3 spans 16 amino acids. V lost 1 base and J lost 8; bases outside the gene matches: 14. The CDR3, as DNA: TGTGCCAGCAGCTTGTTCTCCCTTCTTTTGGACAGGGGCTACACCTTC. It translates to CASSLFSLLLDRGYTF. Full variable domain (remainder filled in from reference TRBV5-6 and TRBJ1-2): DAGVTQSPTHLIKTRGQQVTLRCSPKSGHDTVSWYQQALGQGPQFIFQYYEEEERQRGNFPDRFSGHQFPNYSSELNVNALLLGDSALYLCASSLFSLLLDRGYTFGSGTRLTVV.

V usage is TRBV6-2 or TRBV6-3 and J usage is TRBJ2-7; TRBD1 might be the D (5 bases). The CDR3 is 18 amino acids. Trimming cost V 3 bases and J 0 bases, with 21 bases left between them. Germline values: CDR1 MNHEY, CDR2 SVGEGT. CDR3 sequence: CASSYGEGLQASSYEQYF. CDR3 sequence (DNA): TGTGCCAGCAGTTATGGAGAAGGATTACAGGCGAGCTCCTACGAGCAGTACTTC.

The chain combines TRBV4-1 with TRBJ1-3; no reliable D call. CDR3 length equals 16 residues. Trimming removed 2 bases at V and 0 bases at J, with 11 bases between. The germline V gene encodes CDR1 MGHRA and CDR2 YSYEKL. CDR3 sequence: CASSQQVMGSGNTIYF. The CDR3 region has the DNA TGCGCCAGCAGCCAACAGGTTATGGGCTCTGGAAACACCATATATTTT.

V and J are TRBV18 and TRBJ1-3; no definite D call. Germline CDR1 and CDR2: KGHSH and LQKENI. The CDR3 contains 17 residues. The V and J ends lost 6 bases and 0 bases respectively, with 18 bases between them. The DNA of the CDR3 is TGTGCCAGCTCGCGACCACCCTCGGGATACTCTGGAAACACCATATATTTT. As protein: CASSRPPSGYSGNTIYF.

This rearrangement joins TRBV5-5 to TRBJ2-7; D is undetermined. The CDR3 is 11 residues long. Deletions cut 1 base from V and 4 bases from J, with 3 bases between. CDR1 and CDR2 (germline): SGHKS, YYEKEE (reference sequence). The DNA of the CDR3 is TGTGCCAGCAGCTTGCGGTACGAGCAGTACTTC. This sequence encodes CASSLRYEQYF.

The J gene is TRBJ1-2, the V gene TRBV6-1; possibly TRBD1 for D (6 bases). V lost 3 bases and J 8 bases, leaving 13 bases between the germline ends. The CDR3 consists of 13 residues. The V gene's germline CDR1 is MNHNS and CDR2 SASEGT. The CDR3 bases are TGTGCCAGCAGTGAGAGGGGGGGCGTCGGCTACACCTTC. Translation: CASSERGGVGYTF.